Listed below are T cell receptor beta chains from one sample, sequenced in a study of blood T cells in healthy people across ages. Each CDR3 protein gets one entry after TCRdb re-called the 5' RACE reads with MiXCR. The sample consists of 890,000 or so distinct CDR3 sequences, approximately 65% of them appearing once. Sequenced sample: blood. These receptor sequences come from a man between 25 and 39 years old in good health. The CDR3 runs from the conserved cysteine through the conserved F or W. A D gene is named only where the DNA matches it firmly. Size values are once, few and many counts, or a class for expanded clones, and some rows have none.

- TRBJ2-6 - TRBV12-3/TRBV12-4 CASCSGANVLTF TGTGCCAGCTGCTCCGGGGCCAACGTCCTGACTTTC
- TRBJ2-1 - TRBV2 CASSAEGPDEQFF TGTGCCAGCAGTGCAGAAGGGCCGGATGAGCAGTTCTTC
- TRBJ1-6 TRBD1 TRBV6-2/TRBV6-3 CASRTGTVNSPLHF TGTGCCAGCAGAACCGGGACAGTCAATTCACCCCTCCACTTT
few TRBJ2-1 TRBD1 TRBV7-8 CASSKTGGLDVGEQFF TGTGCCAGCAGCAAGACAGGGGGCCTTGATGTTGGTGAGCAGTTCTTC
- TRBJ2-1 - TRBV4-3 CASSQELENEQFF TGCGCCAGCAGCCAAGAGTTGGAGAATGAGCAGTTCTTC
- TRBJ1-1 - TRBV28 CATGGGLTEAFF TGTGCCACCGGGGGGGGTCTTACTGAAGCTTTCTTT
few TRBJ1-4 - TRBV4-2 CASSQELRGPNEKLFF TGTGCCAGCAGCCAAGAACTCCGGGGACCTAATGAAAAACTGTTTTTT
- TRBJ1-2 - TRBV27 CASSLSDGSYGYTF TGTGCCAGCAGTTTATCCGACGGCTCCTATGGCTACACCTTC
many TRBJ2-7 - TRBV7-2 CASSGDRFFSYEQYF TGTGCCAGCAGCGGTGACAGGTTCTTCTCCTACGAGCAGTACTTC
many TRBJ2-3 - TRBV10-3 CAISARDGEDTQYF TGTGCCATCAGTGCCCGGGACGGAGAAGATACGCAGTATTTT
once TRBJ2-5 - TRBV28 CASRGASEETQYF TGTGCCAGCAGAGGAGCTAGCGAAGAGACCCAGTACTTC
- TRBJ2-4 - TRBV25-1 CASTGWSTEQYF TGTGCCAGCACTGGGTGGAGTACAGAGCAGTACTTC
few TRBJ2-1 - TRBV7-9 CASSLGQRSSYNEQFF TGTGCCAGCAGCTTAGGACAGAGAAGCTCCTACAATGAGCAGTTCTTC
- TRBJ2-5 - TRBV24-1 CATSDLRDGYQETQYF TGTGCCACCAGTGATCTACGGGACGGCTACCAAGAGACCCAGTACTTC
- TRBJ2-7 - TRBV15 CATSRELGREWIYEQYF TGTGCCACCAGCAGAGAGCTCGGTAGGGAATGGATCTACGAGCAGTACTTC
- TRBJ2-1 TRBD2 TRBV7-2 CASSPTLAGTFNEQFF TGTGCCAGCAGCCCCACCCTAGCGGGGACCTTCAATGAGCAGTTCTTC
once TRBJ2-3 - TRBV7-9 CASSFTQFARFGRTDTQYF TGTGCCAGCAGCTTTACGCAGTTCGCAAGGTTCGGTCGCACAGATACGCAGTATTTT
once TRBJ2-7 - TRBV3-1 CASSPLRASSYEQYF TGTGCCAGCAGCCCTCTCCGGGCGAGCTCCTACGAGCAGTACTTC
- TRBJ1-5 - TRBV5-6 CASSFGAQPQHF TGTGCCAGCAGCTTCGGGGCTCAGCCCCAGCATTTT
few TRBJ1-6 - TRBV4-2 CASSQRSGNSPLHF TGTGCCAGCAGCCAACGCAGTGGTAATTCACCCCTCCACTTT
- TRBJ1-2 - TRBV4-3 CASSQGRRNLDYGYTF TGCGCCAGCAGCCAGGGTCGACGGAACCTCGACTATGGCTACACCTTC
few TRBJ1-4 TRBD1 TRBV5-1 CASSFQWTGENEKLFF TGCGCCAGCAGCTTCCAGTGGACAGGGGAGAATGAAAAACTGTTTTTT
few TRBJ2-4 TRBD1 TRBV13 CASSPGTGGDIQYF TGTGCCAGCAGCCCTGGGACAGGGGGGGACATTCAGTACTTC
- TRBJ1-4 TRBD1 TRBV5-1 CASSSGQGAAANEKLFF TGCGCCAGCAGCTCGGGACAGGGGGCGGCAGCTAATGAAAAACTGTTTTTT
many TRBJ2-1 - TRBV12-3/TRBV12-4 CASRLSIVGGEQFF TGTGCCAGCAGGTTATCTATAGTTGGGGGTGAGCAGTTCTTC
- TRBJ2-1 TRBD2 TRBV25-1 CASTPTSGLRDEQFF TGTGCCAGCACTCCCACTAGCGGCCTTAGGGATGAGCAGTTCTTC
few TRBJ1-1 - TRBV12-3/TRBV12-4 CASSFQGSTEAFF TGTGCCAGCAGTTTTCAAGGGAGCACTGAAGCTTTCTTT
- TRBJ1-2 - TRBV18 CASSPSGDGYGYTF TGTGCCAGCTCACCATCGGGGGACGGCTATGGCTACACCTTC
few TRBJ2-3 - TRBV11-2 CASSLNEDTQYF TGTGCCAGCAGCTTGAACGAGGATACGCAGTATTTT
- TRBJ2-1 - TRBV4-3 CASSQFNFGGATYNEQFF TGCGCCAGCAGCCAATTCAACTTCGGCGGGGCCACCTACAATGAGCAGTTCTTC
- TRBJ2-1 TRBD2 TRBV20-1 CSARTSGMGSSYNEQFF TGCAGTGCTAGGACTAGCGGGATGGGATCCTCCTACAATGAGCAGTTCTTC
- TRBJ2-7 - TRBV3-1 CASRSGTSYEQYF TGTGCCAGCCGTAGCGGAACCTCCTACGAGCAGTACTTC
- TRBJ1-2 - TRBV6-1 CASSEGTVKGYTF TGTGCCAGCAGTGAAGGGACAGTTAAGGGCTACACCTTC
- TRBJ2-5 TRBD2 TRBV4-3 CASSQEGKGGETQYF TGCGCCAGCAGCCAAGAGGGGAAGGGAGGGGAGACCCAGTACTTC
- TRBJ2-5 TRBD2 TRBV7-2 CASSLDGLTSGGPGETQYF TGTGCCAGCAGCTTAGACGGGCTGACTAGCGGGGGGCCTGGAGAGACCCAGTACTTC
few TRBJ2-1 TRBD2 TRBV9 CASSVASGSHNEQFF TGTGCCAGCAGCGTAGCTAGCGGGAGCCACAATGAGCAGTTCTTC
once TRBJ2-5 - TRBV7-9 CASSPSDSARYF TGTGCCAGCAGCCCGTCAGATTCGGCGAGGTACTTC
once TRBJ2-4 - TRBV4-1 CASSQVDVSPGEQYF TGCGCCAGCAGCCAAGTAGACGTCTCACCGGGTGAGCAGTACTTC
once TRBJ2-1 TRBD2 TRBV7-3 CASSLRDVAGGGEQFF TGTGCCAGCAGCTTAAGGGATGTGGCGGGGGGTGGCGAGCAGTTCTTC
- TRBJ2-1 - TRBV9 CASSVRRGGGNEQFF TGTGCCAGCAGCGTAAGGAGAGGGGGTGGCAATGAGCAGTTCTTC
many TRBJ2-6 - TRBV7-9 CASSPRSPSGANVLTF TGTGCCAGCAGCCCGAGGTCCCCCTCTGGGGCCAACGTCCTGACTTTC
- TRBJ1-2 - TRBV7-9 CASSEEGGPYGYTF TGTGCCAGCAGCGAGGAGGGGGGTCCCTATGGCTACACCTTC
- TRBJ2-7 - TRBV28 CASSYSRPGADEQYF TGTGCCAGCAGTTACTCGAGGCCGGGGGCCGACGAGCAGTACTTC
few TRBJ2-6 TRBD1 TRBV4-3 CASSRGTDRSGANVLTF TGCGCCAGCAGCCGGGGGACAGATCGCTCTGGGGCCAACGTCCTGACTTTC
few TRBJ2-1 TRBD2 TRBV12-3/TRBV12-4 CASSTLAGAGNEQFF TGTGCCAGCAGTACTCTAGCGGGGGCCGGTAATGAGCAGTTCTTC
few TRBJ2-1 TRBD2 TRBV7-2 CASSTTSGGSPQFF TGTGCCAGCAGCACAACTAGCGGGGGATCGCCGCAGTTCTTC
- TRBJ1-2 - TRBV7-3 CASSIQQGDGYTF TGTGCCAGCAGCATACAACAGGGTGATGGCTACACCTTC
- TRBJ2-7 TRBD1 TRBV4-3 CASSPWAGGHEQYF TGCGCCAGCAGCCCCTGGGCAGGGGGCCACGAGCAGTACTTC
- TRBJ2-4 - TRBV28 CASSPLLDLRYF TGTGCCAGCAGTCCCCTTCTGGACTTAAGGTACTTC
- TRBJ2-7 TRBD1 TRBV20-1 CSASTDRDSYEQYF TGCAGTGCTTCCACGGACAGGGACTCCTACGAGCAGTACTTC
many TRBJ2-2 - TRBV7-3 CASEQDFNTGELFF TGTGCCAGCGAGCAAGACTTTAACACCGGGGAGCTGTTTTTT
- TRBJ2-5 TRBD1 TRBV27 CASSADRATQETQYF TGTGCCAGCAGTGCTGACAGGGCCACGCAAGAGACCCAGTACTTC
- TRBJ2-3 - TRBV10-3 CAIGQESPSTDTQYF TGTGCCATCGGCCAGGAGAGTCCTAGCACAGATACGCAGTATTTT
- TRBJ2-1 - TRBV18 CASSPDSSPPHGNEQFF TGTGCCAGCTCACCGGACAGTTCCCCCCCCCATGGGAATGAGCAGTTCTTC